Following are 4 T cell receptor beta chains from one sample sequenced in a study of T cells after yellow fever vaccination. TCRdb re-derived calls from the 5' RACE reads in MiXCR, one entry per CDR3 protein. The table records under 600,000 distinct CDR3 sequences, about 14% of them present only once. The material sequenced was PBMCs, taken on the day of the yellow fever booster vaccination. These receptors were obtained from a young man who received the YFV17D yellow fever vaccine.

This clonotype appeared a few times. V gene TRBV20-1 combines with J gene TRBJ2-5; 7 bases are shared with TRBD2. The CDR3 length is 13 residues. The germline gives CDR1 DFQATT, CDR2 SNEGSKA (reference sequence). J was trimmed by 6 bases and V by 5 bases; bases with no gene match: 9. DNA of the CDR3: TGCAGTGCTGGGGACTACACGGGGAAGACCCAGTACTTC. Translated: CSAGDYTGKTQYF.

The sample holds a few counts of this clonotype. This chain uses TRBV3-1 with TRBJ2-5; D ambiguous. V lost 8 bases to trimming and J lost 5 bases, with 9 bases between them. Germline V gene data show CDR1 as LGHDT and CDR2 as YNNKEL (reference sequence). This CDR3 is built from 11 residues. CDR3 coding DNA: TGTGCCAGCGGGGAACTGGAGACCCAGTACTTC. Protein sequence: CASGELETQYF.

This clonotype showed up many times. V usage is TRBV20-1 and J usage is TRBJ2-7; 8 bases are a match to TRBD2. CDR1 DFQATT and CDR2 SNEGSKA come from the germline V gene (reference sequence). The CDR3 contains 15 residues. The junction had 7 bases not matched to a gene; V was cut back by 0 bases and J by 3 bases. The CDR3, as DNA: TGCAGTGCTAGAGATTGGGGTAGCGGGAACTACGAGCAGTACTTC. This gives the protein CSARDWGSGNYEQYF.

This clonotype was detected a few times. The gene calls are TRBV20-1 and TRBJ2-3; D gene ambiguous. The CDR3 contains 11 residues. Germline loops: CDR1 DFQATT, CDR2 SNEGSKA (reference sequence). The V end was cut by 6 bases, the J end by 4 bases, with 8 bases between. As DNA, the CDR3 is TGCAGTGCCGTGGGCCCAGATACGCAGTATTTT. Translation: CSAVGPDTQYF.